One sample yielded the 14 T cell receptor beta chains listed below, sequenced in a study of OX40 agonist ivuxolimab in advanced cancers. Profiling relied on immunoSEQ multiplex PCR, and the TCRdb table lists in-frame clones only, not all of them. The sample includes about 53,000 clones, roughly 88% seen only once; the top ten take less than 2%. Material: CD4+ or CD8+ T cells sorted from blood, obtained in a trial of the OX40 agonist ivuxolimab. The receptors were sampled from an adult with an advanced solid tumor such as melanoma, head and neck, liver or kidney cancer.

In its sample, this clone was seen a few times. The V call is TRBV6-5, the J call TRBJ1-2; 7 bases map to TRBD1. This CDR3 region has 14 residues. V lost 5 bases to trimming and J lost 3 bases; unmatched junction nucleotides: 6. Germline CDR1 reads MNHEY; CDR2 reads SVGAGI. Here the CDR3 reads CASSRDSLYYGYTF. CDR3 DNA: TGTGCCAGCAGTCGGGACAGCCTATACTATGGCTACACCTTC.

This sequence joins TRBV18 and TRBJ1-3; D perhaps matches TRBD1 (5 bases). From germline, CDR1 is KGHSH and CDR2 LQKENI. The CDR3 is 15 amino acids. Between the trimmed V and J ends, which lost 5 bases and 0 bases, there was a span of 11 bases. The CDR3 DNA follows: TGTGCCAGCTCAAAAGGGGTGCCCTCTGGAAACACCATATATTTT. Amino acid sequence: CASSKGVPSGNTIYF. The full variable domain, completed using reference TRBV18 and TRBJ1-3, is NAGVMQNPRHLVRRRGQEARLRCSPMKGHSHVYWYRQLPEEGLKFMVYLQKENIIDESGMPKERFSAEFPKEGPSILRIQQVVRGDSAAYFCASSKGVPSGNTIYFGEGSWLTVV.

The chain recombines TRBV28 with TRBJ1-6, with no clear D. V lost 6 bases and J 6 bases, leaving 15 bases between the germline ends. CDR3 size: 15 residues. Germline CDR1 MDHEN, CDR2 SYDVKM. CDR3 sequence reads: CASSAGPLRNSPLHF. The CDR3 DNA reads TGTGCCAGCAGCGCAGGTCCCCTGCGTAATTCACCCCTCCACTTT. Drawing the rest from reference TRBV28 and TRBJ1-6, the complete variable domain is DVKVTQSSRYLVKRTGEKVFLECVQDMDHENMFWYRQDPGLGLRLIYFSYDVKMKEKGDIPEGYSVSREKKERFSLILESASTNQTSMYLCASSAGPLRNSPLHFGNGTRLTVT.

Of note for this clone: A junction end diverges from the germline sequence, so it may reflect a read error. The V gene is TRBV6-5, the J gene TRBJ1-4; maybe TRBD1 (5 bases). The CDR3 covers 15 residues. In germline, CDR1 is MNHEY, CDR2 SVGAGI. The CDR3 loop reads CAGGFGPRDYEKLFF. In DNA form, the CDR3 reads TGTGCCGGCGGTTTCGGGCCCAGGGACTATGAAAAACTGTTCTTT.

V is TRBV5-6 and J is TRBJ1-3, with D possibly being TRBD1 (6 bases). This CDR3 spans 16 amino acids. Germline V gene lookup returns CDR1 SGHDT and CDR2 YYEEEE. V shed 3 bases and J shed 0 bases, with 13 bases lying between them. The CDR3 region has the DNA TGTGCCAGCAGCTACAGGGCCCCTCGCTCTGGAAACACCATATATTTT. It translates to CASSYRAPRSGNTIYF.

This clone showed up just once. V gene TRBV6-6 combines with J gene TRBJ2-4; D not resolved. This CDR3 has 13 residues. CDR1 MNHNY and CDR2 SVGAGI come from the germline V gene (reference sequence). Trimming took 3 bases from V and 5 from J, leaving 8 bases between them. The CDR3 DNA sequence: TGTGCCAGCAGTTATAAGCGTGAAAACATTCAGTACTTC. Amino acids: CASSYKRENIQYF.

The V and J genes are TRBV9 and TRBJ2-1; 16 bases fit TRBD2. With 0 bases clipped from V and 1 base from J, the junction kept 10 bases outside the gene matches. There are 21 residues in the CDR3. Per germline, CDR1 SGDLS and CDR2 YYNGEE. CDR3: CASSVAIPGLAGGDSYNEQFF. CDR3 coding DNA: TGTGCCAGCAGCGTAGCTATTCCGGGACTAGCGGGGGGGGATTCCTACAATGAGCAGTTCTTC.

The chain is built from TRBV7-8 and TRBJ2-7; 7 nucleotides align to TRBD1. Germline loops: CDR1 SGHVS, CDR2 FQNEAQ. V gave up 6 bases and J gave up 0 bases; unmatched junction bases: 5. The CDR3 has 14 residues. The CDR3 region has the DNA TGTGCCAGCAGTCCGGGACAGAGCTCCTACGAGCAGTACTTC. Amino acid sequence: CASSPGQSSYEQYF.

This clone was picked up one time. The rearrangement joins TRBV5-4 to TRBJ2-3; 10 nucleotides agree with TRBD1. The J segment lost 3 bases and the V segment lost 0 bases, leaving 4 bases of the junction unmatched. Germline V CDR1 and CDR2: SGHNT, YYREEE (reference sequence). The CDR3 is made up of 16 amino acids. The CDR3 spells CASSLGQGAQTDTQYF. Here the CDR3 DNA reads TGTGCCAGCAGCTTGGGACAGGGGGCGCAAACAGATACGCAGTATTTT.

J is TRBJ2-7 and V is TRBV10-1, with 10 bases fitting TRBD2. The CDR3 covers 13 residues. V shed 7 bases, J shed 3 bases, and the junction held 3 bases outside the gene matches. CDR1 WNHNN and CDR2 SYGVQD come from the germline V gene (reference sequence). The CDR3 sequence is CASKLAGDYEQYF. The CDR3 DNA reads TGCGCCAGCAAGCTAGCGGGAGACTACGAGCAGTACTTC.

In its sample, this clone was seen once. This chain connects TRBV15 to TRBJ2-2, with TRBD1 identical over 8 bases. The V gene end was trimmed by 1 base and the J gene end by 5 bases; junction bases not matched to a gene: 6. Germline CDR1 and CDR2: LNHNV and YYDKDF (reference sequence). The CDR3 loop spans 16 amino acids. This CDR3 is CATSRVSGGRTGELFF. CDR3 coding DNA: TGTGCCACCAGCAGAGTCTCAGGGGGCCGGACCGGGGAGCTGTTTTTT.

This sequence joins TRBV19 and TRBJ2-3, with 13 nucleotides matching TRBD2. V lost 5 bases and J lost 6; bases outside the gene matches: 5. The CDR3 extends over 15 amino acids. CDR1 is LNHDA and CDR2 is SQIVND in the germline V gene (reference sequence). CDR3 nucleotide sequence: TGTGCCAGTAGTCGGACTAGCGGGAGAGCTGATACGCAGTATTTT. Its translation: CASSRTSGRADTQYF.

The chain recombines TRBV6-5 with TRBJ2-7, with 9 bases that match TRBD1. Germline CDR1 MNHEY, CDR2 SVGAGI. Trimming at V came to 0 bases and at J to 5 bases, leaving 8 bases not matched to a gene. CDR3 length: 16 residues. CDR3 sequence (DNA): TGTGCCAGCAGTTACTCTACCGGGACAGGGCCCCACGAGCAGTACTTC. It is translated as CASSYSTGTGPHEQYF.

DNA of the CDR3: TGTGCCAGCAGTGGTGGTGGTGGCAATCAGCCCCAGCATTTT. This sequence encodes CASSGGGGNQPQHF. The chain employs TRBV28 and TRBJ1-5; D remains ambiguous. Germline loops: CDR1 MDHEN, CDR2 SYDVKM. V was clipped by 5 bases and J by 2 bases, with 10 bases between them. The CDR3 totals 14 residues.